The entry below gives a single TCR beta chain sequence along with its context. This specimen belongs to a study of control samples from healthy donors and cancer patients. Profiled with immunoSEQ multiplex PCR; TCRdb holds only in-frame clones, not every one. In the table there are about 170,000 clones, more than 85% of which are singletons. The source of this sequence is a woman in her thirties or forties in good health. Sequencing input: blood.

Here the CDR3 reads CAISGQVNYGYTF. CDR3 nucleotide sequence: TGTGCCATCAGCGGACAGGTAAACTATGGCTACACCTTC. The chain is built from TRBV10-3 and TRBJ1-2; 7 positions match TRBD1. CDR1 and CDR2 (germline): ENHRY, SYGVKD. CDR3 size: 13 residues. Trimming cost V 6 bases and J 2 bases; bases outside gene matches: 3.